This T cell receptor beta chain was profiled in a study of shared clonotypes between healthy human individuals. The CDR3 totals 14 residues. The V gene lost 1 base and the J gene lost 4 bases, with 10 bases spanning the gap. Germline CDR1 MNHNS, CDR2 SASEGT. TCRdb's table, derived via immunoSEQ multiplex PCR, lists solely in-frame clones and lacks some. The table records millions of clones, approximately 93% of them present only once. The authors divided CD4+ cells into CD45RA+ naive and CD45RA-negative memory subsets. This sequence originates from a man between 18 and 35 years old in good health. Some clones in this sample may be carry-over from other donors' samples. The source material was naive CD4+ T cells from PBMCs. Subset indicated: CD45RA+ positively selected. V gene TRBV6-1 combines with J gene TRBJ2-5; D is perhaps TRBD2 (6 bases). The chain's CDR3 is CASSEGGMGETQYF. The CDR3 DNA is TGTGCCAGCAGTGAAGGCGGGATGGGAGAGACCCAGTACTTC.